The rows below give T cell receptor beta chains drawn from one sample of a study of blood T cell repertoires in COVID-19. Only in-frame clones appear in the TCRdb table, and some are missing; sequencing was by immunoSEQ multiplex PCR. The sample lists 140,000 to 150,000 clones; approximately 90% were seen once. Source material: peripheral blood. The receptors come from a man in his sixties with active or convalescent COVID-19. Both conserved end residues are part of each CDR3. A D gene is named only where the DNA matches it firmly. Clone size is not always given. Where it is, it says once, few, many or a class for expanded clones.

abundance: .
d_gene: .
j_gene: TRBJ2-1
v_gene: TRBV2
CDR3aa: CASRDSSSSSYNEQFF
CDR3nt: TGTGCCAGCAGAGATAGTTCTTCGAGCTCCTACAATGAGCAGTTCTTC

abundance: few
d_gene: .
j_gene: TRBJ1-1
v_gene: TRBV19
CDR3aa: CASNRGRNTEAFF
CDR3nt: TGTGCCAGTAACCGGGGGAGGAACACTGAAGCTTTCTTT

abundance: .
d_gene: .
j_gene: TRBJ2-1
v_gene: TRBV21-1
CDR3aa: CASSKAWRGVTYNEQFF
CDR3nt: TGTGCCAGCAGCAAAGCATGGCGGGGGGTAACCTACAATGAGCAGTTCTTC

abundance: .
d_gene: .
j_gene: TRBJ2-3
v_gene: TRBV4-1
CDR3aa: CASSQQPRGLSTDTQYF
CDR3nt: TGCGCCAGCAGCCAACAACCGCGGGGTTTAAGCACAGATACGCAGTATTTT

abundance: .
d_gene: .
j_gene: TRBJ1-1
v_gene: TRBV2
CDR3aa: CASSEGRVGAFF
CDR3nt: TGTGCCAGCAGTGAAGGCAGGGTAGGGGCTTTCTTT

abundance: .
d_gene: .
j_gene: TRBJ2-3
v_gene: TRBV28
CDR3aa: CASSSRGGSWADTQYF
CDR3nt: TGTGCCAGCAGTTCAAGGGGGGGGAGTTGGGCAGATACGCAGTATTTT

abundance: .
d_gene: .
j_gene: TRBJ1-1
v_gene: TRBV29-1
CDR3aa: CSVQSNTEAFF
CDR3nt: TGCAGCGTCCAGTCGAACACTGAAGCTTTCTTT

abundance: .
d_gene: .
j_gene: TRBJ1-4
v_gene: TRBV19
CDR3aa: CASHGGRVEKLFF
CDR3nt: TGTGCCAGTCACGGGGGTAGGGTCGAAAAACTGTTTTTT

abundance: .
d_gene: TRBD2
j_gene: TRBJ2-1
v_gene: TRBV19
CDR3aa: CASCPSGGFYNEQFF
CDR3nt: TGTGCCAGTTGCCCTAGCGGGGGGTTTTACAATGAGCAGTTCTTC

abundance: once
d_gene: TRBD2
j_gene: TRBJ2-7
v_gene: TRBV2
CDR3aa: CASSEGASGSSYEQYF
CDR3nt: TGTGCCAGCAGTGAAGGGGCTAGCGGGAGCTCCTACGAGCAGTACTTC

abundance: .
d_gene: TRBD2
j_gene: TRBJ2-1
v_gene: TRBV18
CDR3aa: CASSPPSGGYNEQFF
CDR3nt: TGTGCCAGCTCCCCTCCTAGCGGGGGTTACAATGAGCAGTTCTTC

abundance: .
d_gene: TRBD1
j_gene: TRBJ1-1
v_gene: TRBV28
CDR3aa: CASATGVDYTEAFF
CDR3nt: TGTGCCAGCGCCACAGGGGTCGATTACACTGAAGCTTTCTTT

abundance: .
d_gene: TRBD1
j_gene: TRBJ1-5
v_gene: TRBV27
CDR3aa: CASSLGTGYNQPQHF
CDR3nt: TGTGCCAGCAGTCTTGGGACAGGGTACAATCAGCCCCAGCATTTT

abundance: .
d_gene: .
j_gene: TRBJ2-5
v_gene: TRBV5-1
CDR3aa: CASSLGGGGQETQYF
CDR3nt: TGCGCCAGCAGCTTAGGAGGAGGAGGCCAAGAGACCCAGTACTTC

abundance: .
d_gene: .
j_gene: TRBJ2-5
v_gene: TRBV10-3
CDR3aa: CAISESVQETQYF
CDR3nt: TGTGCCATCAGTGAAAGCGTACAAGAGACCCAGTACTTC

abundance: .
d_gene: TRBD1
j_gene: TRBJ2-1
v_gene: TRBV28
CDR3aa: CASSSAGTVTQEQFF
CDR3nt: TGTGCCAGCAGTTCCGCCGGGACAGTCACGCAAGAGCAGTTCTTC

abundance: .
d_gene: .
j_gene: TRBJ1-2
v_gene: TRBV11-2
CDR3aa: CASSLAGLAGGYTF
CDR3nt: TGTGCCAGCAGCTTAGCCGGACTGGCGGGAGGCTACACCTTC